This T cell receptor (beta chain) came from a study of memory CD4+ T cells and cytomegalovirus serostatus. Study in general: This sample comes from healthy Belgian adults, about 10 CMV seropositive, 24 seronegative. Notes on the study in general: CD4+ memory repertoires contained about 40% of the roughly 160 reported CMV TCRbeta sequences. Repertoires predicted CMV serostatus with median bootstrapped AUC of roughly 0.95.

The sort gate was single viable CD3+CD4+CD8-CD45RO+ cells for memory CD4+ T cells. This clone was counted a single time. What it recognizes is unknown. Original data processing: Out-of-frame sequences were removed, leaving a few million distinct TCRbeta sequences. Measured with immunoSEQ multiplex PCR; TCRdb has only the in-frame clones, and not every one. V and J calls and clone size are as listed in that table; D and trimming were resolved from the DNA. This sample has roughly 86,000 clones, with 80% found just once. The CDR3 consists of 17 residues. CDR1 is LNHNV and CDR2 is YYDKDF in the germline V gene (reference sequence). The V end was cut by 0 bases, the J end by 3 bases, with 15 bases between.

The clonotype originates from an adult in good health and CMV-seropositive. V gene TRBV15 combines with J gene TRBJ1-3; D uncertain. The specimen was memory CD4+ T cells from blood. The CDR3 protein is CATSRDVGRAHGNTIYF. DNA for the CDR3: TGTGCCACCAGCAGAGATGTTGGGAGGGCTCATGGAAACACCATATATTTT.